The next 20 T cell receptor beta chains were all read from a single sample in a study of T-cell reconstitution after alpha-beta-depleted transplantation in children. Preparation of the TCRbeta library involved a method that used unique molecular identifiers. MiXCR, run by TCRdb on the PCR reads, gives a single entry per CDR3 protein. Found here are around 490,000 distinct CDR3 sequences, about an eighth of them singletons; the top ten hold roughly 15%. The material sequenced was PBMCs, mostly from graft donor cells, taken 180 days after TCRalphabeta/CD19-depleted stem cell transplant. These receptors were collected from a female patient aged 2 to 10 who had a stem cell transplant for aplastic anemia, so the T cells may come from the graft donor.

The rearrangement uses TRBV7-2 and TRBJ1-6; D unclear. CDR1 is SGHTA, CDR2 FQGNSA, per germline. V lost 7 bases to trimming and J lost 8 bases, with 15 bases between them. The CDR3 length is 14 residues. This CDR3 is CASTTTVRDSPLHF. In DNA, the CDR3 is TGTGCCAGCACCACGACTGTAAGGGATTCACCCCTCCACTTT.

V gene TRBV28 combines with J gene TRBJ2-7, with D tentatively TRBD2 (7 bases). Germline CDR1 MDHEN, CDR2 SYDVKM. Trimming removed 3 bases from V and 2 bases from J, with 11 bases in between. The CDR3 runs to 14 residues. CDR3 nucleotide sequence: TGTGCCAGCAGTTTCCGGGGGGCTCCCTACGAGCAGTACTTC. Protein product: CASSFRGAPYEQYF.

The chain uses TRBV5-1 and TRBJ2-2; 12 bases are a match to TRBD1. Germline V gene lookup returns CDR1 SGHRS and CDR2 YFSETQ. The CDR3 is 17 amino acids. Trimming took 5 bases from V and 4 from J; bases not matched to a gene: 9. CDR3 loop: CASRSGTGGESTGELFF. For the CDR3, the DNA is TGCGCCAGCAGGTCCGGGACAGGGGGCGAGTCCACCGGGGAGCTGTTTTTT.

This clonotype occurred many times. The chain links TRBV5-1 to TRBJ1-1, with 9 bases identical to TRBD1. Germline loops: CDR1 SGHRS, CDR2 YFSETQ. V dropped 2 bases and J dropped 0; count of bases not matched to a gene: 5. The CDR3 length is 16 residues. The CDR3: CASSLGDRVMNTEAFF. In DNA form, the CDR3 reads TGCGCCAGCAGCTTAGGGGACAGGGTCATGAACACTGAAGCTTTCTTT.

With respect to this clonotype: Because the CDR3's place on the DNA is in doubt, the DNA is left out and the CDR3 is given as listed by TCRdb. The V call is TRBV7-5, the J call TRBJ1-5. TRBV7-5 is recorded as a pseudogene. The CDR3 spans 17 amino acids, including both terminal residues. This CDR3 reads CISVSEFWGQIYQPQHF.

CDR3 DNA: TGTGCCAGCAGCCTTAGACTAGCGGGAGCTCATGAGCAGTACTTC. Translated: CASSLRLAGAHEQYF. This chain uses TRBV7-9 with TRBJ2-7, with 12 bases fitting TRBD2. This CDR3 region has 15 residues. Trimming removed 5 bases from V and 7 bases from J; junction bases left unmatched: 9. CDR1 is SEHNR and CDR2 is FQNEAQ in the germline V gene (reference sequence).

The table lists this clonotype with a few counts. This sequence joins TRBV5-1 and TRBJ1-1; 7 bases agree with TRBD1. The CDR3 contains 14 residues. V lost 4 bases, J lost 1 base, and 4 bases stayed unmatched. Germline V gives CDR1 SGHRS, CDR2 YFSETQ. The CDR3 DNA reads TGCGCCAGCAGCCGGGACAGTAGGAACACTGAAGCTTTCTTT. It encodes CASSRDSRNTEAFF.

This clonotype has ten or more counts. The chain employs TRBV10-3 and TRBJ2-1; 11 nucleotides agree with TRBD2. The CDR3 has 14 amino acids. Per the germline V gene, CDR1 is ENHRY and CDR2 is SYGVKD. J gave up 5 bases and V 10 bases, and 7 bases lay outside the gene matches. The CDR3 reads CATRTSGRNNEQFF. The DNA for the CDR3 is TGTGCCACCCGAACTAGCGGGAGAAACAATGAGCAGTTCTTC.

This rearrangement joins TRBV19 to TRBJ2-6, with no clear D. The length of the CDR3 is 17 residues. CDR1 LNHDA and CDR2 SQIVND come from the germline V gene (reference sequence). Trimming removed 3 bases at V and 0 bases at J, with 12 bases between. CDR3 residues: CASSILGSLSGANVLTF. CDR3 DNA sequence: TGTGCCAGTAGTATTTTGGGGTCCCTCTCTGGGGCCAACGTCCTGACTTTC.

This clonotype was recorded a few times. The chain carries TRBV5-1 and TRBJ2-1; no clear D. CDR3 length: 12 residues. The V end was cut by 0 bases, the J end by 6 bases, with 4 bases between. Germline V lookup: CDR1 SGHRS, CDR2 YFSETQ. CDR3 residues: CASSLGPNEQFF. In nucleotides, the CDR3 is TGCGCCAGCAGCTTGGGACCCAATGAGCAGTTCTTC.

This sequence joins TRBV29-1 and TRBJ1-4; D perhaps matches TRBD1 (5 bases). Between the trimmed V and J ends, which lost 0 bases and 12 bases, there was a span of 20 bases. CDR3 length: 15 amino acids. Looked up from germline, CDR1 is SQVTM and CDR2 is ANQGSEA. The CDR3 coding sequence is TGCAGCGTTGAAGATCGAACAGGTGGGGGATGGGAACTGTTTTTT. It encodes CSVEDRTGGGWELFF. The whole variable domain, filled in from reference TRBV29-1 and TRBJ1-4, reads SAVISQKPSRDICQRGTSLTIQCQVDSQVTMMFWYRQQPGQSLTLIATANQGSEATYESGFVIDKFPISRPNLTFSTLTVSNMSPEDSSIYLCSVEDRTGGGWELFFGSGTQLSVL.

The chain employs TRBV20-1 and TRBJ1-5, with D tentatively TRBD1 (5 bases). V gave up 0 bases and J gave up 3 bases, with 9 bases separating them. CDR3 length equals 14 residues. Germline V lookup: CDR1 DFQATT, CDR2 SNEGSKA (reference sequence). The DNA of the CDR3 is TGCAGTGCTAGAGAGTGGGGGGACAATCAGCCCCAGCATTTT. Protein product: CSAREWGDNQPQHF.

The V call is TRBV30, the J call TRBJ2-7, with 9 nucleotides matching TRBD1. CDR1 is GTSNPN, CDR2 SVGIG, per germline (reference sequence). The CDR3 consists of 13 residues. The junction had 4 bases not matched to a gene; V was cut back by 2 bases and J by 5 bases. CDR3 loop: CAWSWTGVDEQYV. The CDR3 DNA is TGTGCCTGGAGTTGGACAGGGGTTGACGAGCAGTACGTC.

The CDR3 reads CASSFNRGAADTQYF. The CDR3 coding sequence is TGTGCCAGCAGCTTCAATCGGGGCGCCGCAGATACGCAGTATTTT. The chain links TRBV11-2 to TRBJ2-3; TRBD1 or TRBD2 may be the D gene (5 bases each). This CDR3 has 15 residues. Per the germline V gene, CDR1 is SGHAT and CDR2 is FQNNGV. V lost 3 bases and J lost 4, with 14 bases in between.

This clonotype was counted a few times. The gene calls are TRBV11-2 and TRBJ2-1, with 11 bases identical to TRBD2. In germline, CDR1 is SGHAT, CDR2 FQNNGV. The CDR3 extends over 18 amino acids. J was trimmed by 6 bases and V by 2 bases; bases with no gene match: 12. CDR3: CASSLTAVLAGVPNEQFF. The CDR3 DNA reads TGTGCCAGCAGCTTAACAGCCGTACTAGCGGGAGTACCCAATGAGCAGTTCTTC. Supplemented by reference TRBV11-2 and TRBJ2-1, the full variable domain reads EAGVAQSPRYKIIEKRQSVAFWCNPISGHATLYWYQQILGQGPKLLIQFQNNGVVDDSQLPKDRFSAERLKGVDSTLKIQPAKLEDSAVYLCASSLTAVLAGVPNEQFFGPGTRLTVL.

The genes are TRBV4-3 and TRBJ2-2, with D possibly TRBD1 on 6 matching bases. The CDR3 is made up of 15 amino acids. Germline values: CDR1 LGHNA, CDR2 YSLEER. V was shortened by 4 bases and J by 0 bases, with 9 bases between the two germline ends. The CDR3 DNA follows: TGCGCCAGCAGCCCCTACAGGGCGAACACCGGGGAGCTGTTTTTT. It is translated as CASSPYRANTGELFF.

This clonotype has a handful of counts. This chain connects TRBV6-1 to TRBJ2-3; 11 bases line up with TRBD2. In germline, CDR1 is MNHNS, CDR2 SASEGT. V lost 6 bases to trimming and J lost 3 bases; unmatched junction nucleotides: 14. The CDR3 runs 18 residues. The CDR3 sequence: CASSTTGLAASRTDTQYF. The CDR3 DNA is TGTGCCAGCAGCACGACGGGACTAGCGGCTTCTCGGACAGATACGCAGTATTTT.

This clonotype has only a few counts. The V and J genes are TRBV25-1 and TRBJ2-7; the D gene could be TRBD1 or TRBD2 (5 bases each). Germline CDR1 and CDR2: MGHDK and SYGVNS. V was cut by 3 bases and J by 3 bases, with 15 bases left in between. The CDR3 spans 15 residues. CDR3 nucleotides: TGTGCCAGCAGTGACGAAACCGGGACCCACTACGAGCAGTACTTC. Its translation: CASSDETGTHYEQYF.

The chain carries TRBV7-2 and TRBJ2-1; possible D gene TRBD1, 5 bases. The germline V gene encodes CDR1 SGHTA and CDR2 FQGNSA. The CDR3 contains 15 residues. The V end lost 5 bases, the J end lost 3 bases, and 14 bases lay between the germline ends. The CDR3 DNA reads TGTGCCAGCAGCGATCCCCCGACAGTCTACAATGAGCAGTTCTTC. Encoded protein: CASSDPPTVYNEQFF.

This chain connects TRBV6-5 to TRBJ1-1; D is ambiguous. The germline CDR1 and CDR2 sequences are MNHEY and SVGAGI. The ends were cut back, 0 bases at V and 4 bases at J, with 9 bases in the middle. This CDR3 contains 14 residues. For the CDR3, the DNA is TGTGCCAGCAGTTACTCACCCTGGTTCACTGAAGCTTTCTTT. Its protein product is CASSYSPWFTEAFF.